A single TCR beta chain is shown here with its context. This specimen belongs to a study of cytomegalovirus exposure and HLA in healthy donors. V shed 1 base and J shed 7 bases, with 11 bases lying between them. The germline CDR1 and CDR2 sequences are SGHRS and YFSETQ. The CDR3 is 14 residues long. The primer mix had 60 Vbeta and 13 Jbeta primers. This table comes from immunoSEQ multiplex PCR, and its TCRdb copy is limited to in-frame clones, with some not included. This table has fewer than 200,000 clones, 87% appearing once. As for the donors, each was a healthy bone marrow donor. This clonotype was obtained from a woman aged 25 to 39 in good health and CMV-seronegative. The chain is built from TRBV5-1 and TRBJ1-4, with D tentatively TRBD1 (6 bases). The sample taken for sequencing was PBMCs. CDR3 in amino acids: CASSLLQGGEKLFF. The CDR3 region has the DNA TGCGCCAGCAGCTTGTTACAGGGCGGTGAAAAACTGTTTTTT.